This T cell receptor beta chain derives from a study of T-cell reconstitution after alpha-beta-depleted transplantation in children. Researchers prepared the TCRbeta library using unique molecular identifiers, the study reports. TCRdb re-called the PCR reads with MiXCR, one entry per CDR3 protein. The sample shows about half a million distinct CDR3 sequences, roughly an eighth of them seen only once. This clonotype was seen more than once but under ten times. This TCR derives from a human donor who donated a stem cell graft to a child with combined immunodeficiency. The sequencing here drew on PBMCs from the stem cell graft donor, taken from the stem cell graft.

The CDR3 loop is CASSLSGGKVNEQFF. The CDR3 DNA reads TGTGCCAGCAGTTTATCGGGCGGGAAAGTCAATGAGCAGTTCTTC. The V gene is TRBV12-3 or TRBV12-4, the J gene TRBJ2-1, with D perhaps matching TRBD2 (6 bases). V lost 2 bases and J lost 6, with 14 bases in between. The CDR3 contains 15 residues.